This T cell receptor beta chain derives from a study of T cells in Graves' hyperthyroidism and ophthalmopathy. Details on this clonotype: A much larger clone lies a single base off, so this may be a read error.

The V gene end was trimmed by 5 bases and the J gene end by 10 bases; junction bases not matched to a gene: 10. CDR1 is LNHNV and CDR2 is YYDKDF in the germline V gene (reference sequence). The CDR3 has 14 amino acids. TCR beta CDR3 regions were amplified from RNA. HTBI primers drove first-round RT-PCR of the TCR CDR3. TCRdb called the multiplex PCR reads again in MiXCR, with one record for every CDR3 protein. This sample has a few hundred thousand distinct CDR3 sequences, with nearly 15% found just once. This chain joins TRBV15 and TRBJ1-4; TRBD1 aligns across 7 bases. The TCR sequence derives from a woman aged 55-70 years with Graves' ophthalmopathy. Material: blood. Here the CDR3 reads CATSSDRAGGKLFF. CDR3 in DNA: TGTGCCACCAGCTCCGACAGGGCGGGAGGAAAACTGTTTTTT.